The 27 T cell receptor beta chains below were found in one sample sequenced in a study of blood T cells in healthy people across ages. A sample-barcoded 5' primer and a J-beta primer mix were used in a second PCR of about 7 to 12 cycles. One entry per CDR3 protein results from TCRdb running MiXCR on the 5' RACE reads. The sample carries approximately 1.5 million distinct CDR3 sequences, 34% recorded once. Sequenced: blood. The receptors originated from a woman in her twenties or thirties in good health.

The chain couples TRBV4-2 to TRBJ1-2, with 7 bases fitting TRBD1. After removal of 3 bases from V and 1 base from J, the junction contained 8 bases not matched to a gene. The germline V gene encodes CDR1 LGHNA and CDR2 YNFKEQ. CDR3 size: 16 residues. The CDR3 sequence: CASSHLAGQDNYGYTF. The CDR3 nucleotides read TGTGCCAGCAGCCACCTCGCCGGACAGGATAACTATGGCTACACCTTC.

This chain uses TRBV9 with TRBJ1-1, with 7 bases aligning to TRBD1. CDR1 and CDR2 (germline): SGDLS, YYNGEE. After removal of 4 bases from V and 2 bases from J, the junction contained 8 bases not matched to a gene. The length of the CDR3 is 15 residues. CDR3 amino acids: CASSPRQGPNTEAFF. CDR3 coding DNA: TGTGCCAGCAGCCCCCGACAGGGCCCTAACACTGAAGCTTTCTTT.

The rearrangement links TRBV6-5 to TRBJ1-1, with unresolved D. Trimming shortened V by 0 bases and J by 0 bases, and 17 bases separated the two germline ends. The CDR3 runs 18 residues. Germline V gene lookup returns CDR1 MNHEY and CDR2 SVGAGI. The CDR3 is CASSYSNSNWNLNTEAFF. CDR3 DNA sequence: TGTGCCAGCAGTTACTCGAATAGTAACTGGAATCTGAACACTGAAGCTTTCTTT.

CDR3 DNA sequence: TGTGCCTGGAGGTTCAAGGGCAACTCTCACGAGCAGTACTTC. Translation gives CAWRFKGNSHEQYF. V is TRBV30 and J is TRBJ2-7, with D unclear. Germline assignment: CDR1 GTSNPN and CDR2 SVGIG (reference sequence). The V end lost 3 bases, the J end lost 5 bases, and 17 bases lay between the germline ends. CDR3 length: 14 amino acids.

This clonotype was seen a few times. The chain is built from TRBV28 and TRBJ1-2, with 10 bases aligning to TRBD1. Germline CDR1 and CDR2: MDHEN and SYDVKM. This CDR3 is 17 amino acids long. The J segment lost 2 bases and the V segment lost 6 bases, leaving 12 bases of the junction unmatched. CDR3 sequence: CASRGPGQGTVNYGYTF. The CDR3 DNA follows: TGTGCCAGCAGGGGGCCGGGACAGGGGACGGTCAACTATGGCTACACCTTC.

The CDR3 here is CSALNRDDSPLHF. In nucleotides, the CDR3 is TGCAGTGCATTGAACAGGGATGATTCACCCCTCCACTTT. The rearrangement joins TRBV20-1 to TRBJ1-6; tentatively, D is TRBD1 (6 bases). V was clipped by 6 bases and J by 8 bases, with 14 bases between them. The CDR3 consists of 13 residues. Germline loops: CDR1 DFQATT, CDR2 SNEGSKA (reference sequence).

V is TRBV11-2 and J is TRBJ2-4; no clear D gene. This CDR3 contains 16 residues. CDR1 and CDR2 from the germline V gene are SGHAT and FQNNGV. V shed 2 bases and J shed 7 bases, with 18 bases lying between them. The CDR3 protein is CASSLKFLDRENIQYF. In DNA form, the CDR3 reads TGTGCCAGCAGCTTAAAATTTTTGGACCGTGAGAACATTCAGTACTTC. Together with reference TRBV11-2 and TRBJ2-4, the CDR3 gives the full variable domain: EAGVAQSPRYKIIEKRQSVAFWCNPISGHATLYWYQQILGQGPKLLIQFQNNGVVDDSQLPKDRFSAERLKGVDSTLKIQPAKLEDSAVYLCASSLKFLDRENIQYFGAGTRLSVL.

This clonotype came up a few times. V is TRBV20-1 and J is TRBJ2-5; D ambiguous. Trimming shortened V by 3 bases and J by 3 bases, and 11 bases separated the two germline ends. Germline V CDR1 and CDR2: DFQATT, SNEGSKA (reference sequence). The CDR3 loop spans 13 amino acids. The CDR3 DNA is TGCAGTGCTAGTGACCCACCGAAAGAGACCCAGTACTTC. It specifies CSASDPPKETQYF.

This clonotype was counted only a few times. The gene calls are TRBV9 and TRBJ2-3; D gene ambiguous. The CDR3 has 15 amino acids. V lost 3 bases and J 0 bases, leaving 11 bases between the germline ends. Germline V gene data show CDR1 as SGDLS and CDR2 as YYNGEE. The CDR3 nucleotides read TGTGCCAGCAGCGCGAAGGGCCGAAGCACAGATACGCAGTATTTT. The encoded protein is CASSAKGRSTDTQYF.

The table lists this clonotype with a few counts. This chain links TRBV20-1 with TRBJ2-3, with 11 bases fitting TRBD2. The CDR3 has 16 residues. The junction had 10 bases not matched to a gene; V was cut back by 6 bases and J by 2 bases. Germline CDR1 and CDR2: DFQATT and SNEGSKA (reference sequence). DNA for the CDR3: TGCAGTGCGCCGCATGGGACTAGCGGCTACACAGATACGCAGTATTTT. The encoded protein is CSAPHGTSGYTDTQYF.

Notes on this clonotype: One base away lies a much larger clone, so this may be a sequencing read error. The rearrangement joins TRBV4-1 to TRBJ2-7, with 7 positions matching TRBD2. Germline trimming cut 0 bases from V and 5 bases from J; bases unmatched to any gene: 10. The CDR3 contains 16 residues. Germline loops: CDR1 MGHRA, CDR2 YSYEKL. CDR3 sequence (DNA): TGCGCCAGCAGCCAAGATAATTTGGTCGGGGGGAACGAGCAGTACTTC. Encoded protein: CASSQDNLVGGNEQYF.

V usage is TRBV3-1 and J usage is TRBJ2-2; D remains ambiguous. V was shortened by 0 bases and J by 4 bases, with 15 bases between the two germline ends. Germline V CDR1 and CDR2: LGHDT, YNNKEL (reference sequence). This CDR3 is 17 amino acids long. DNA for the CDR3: TGTGCCAGCAGCCAAGATAATTTGGTTTTAACCACCGGGGAGCTGTTTTTT. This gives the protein CASSQDNLVLTTGELFF.

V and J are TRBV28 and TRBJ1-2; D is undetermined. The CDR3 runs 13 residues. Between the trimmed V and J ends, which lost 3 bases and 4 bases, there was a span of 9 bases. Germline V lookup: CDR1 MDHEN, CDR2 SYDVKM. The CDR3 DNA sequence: TGTGCCAGCAGTTTTGAAGGGATCTATGGCTACACCTTC. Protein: CASSFEGIYGYTF.

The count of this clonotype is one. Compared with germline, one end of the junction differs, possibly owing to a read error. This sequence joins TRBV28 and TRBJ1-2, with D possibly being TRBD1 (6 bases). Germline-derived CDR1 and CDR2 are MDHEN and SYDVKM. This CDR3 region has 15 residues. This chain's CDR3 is CVSSLNRAYDYGYTF. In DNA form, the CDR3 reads TGTGTCAGCAGTTTAAACAGGGCCTATGACTATGGCTACACCTTC.

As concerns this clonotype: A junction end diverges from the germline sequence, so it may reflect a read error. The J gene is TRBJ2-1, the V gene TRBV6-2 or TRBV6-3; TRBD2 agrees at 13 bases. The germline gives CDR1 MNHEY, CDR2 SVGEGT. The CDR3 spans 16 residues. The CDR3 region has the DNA TGTGCCCGCAGTTCGGGACTAGCGGGATTACACAATGAGCAGTTCTTC. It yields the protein CARSSGLAGLHNEQFF.

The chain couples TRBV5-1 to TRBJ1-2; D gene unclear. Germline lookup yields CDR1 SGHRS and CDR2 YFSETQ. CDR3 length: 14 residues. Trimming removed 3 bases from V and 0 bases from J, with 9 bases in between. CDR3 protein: CASSSTDPNYGYTF. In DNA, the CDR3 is TGCGCCAGCAGCTCCACGGATCCTAACTATGGCTACACCTTC.

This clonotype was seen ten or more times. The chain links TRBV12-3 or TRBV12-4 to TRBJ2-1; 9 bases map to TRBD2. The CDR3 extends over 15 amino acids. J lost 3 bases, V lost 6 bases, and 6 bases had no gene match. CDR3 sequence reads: CASSPTSGLYNEQFF. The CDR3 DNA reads TGTGCCAGCAGCCCTACTAGCGGGCTCTACAATGAGCAGTTCTTC.

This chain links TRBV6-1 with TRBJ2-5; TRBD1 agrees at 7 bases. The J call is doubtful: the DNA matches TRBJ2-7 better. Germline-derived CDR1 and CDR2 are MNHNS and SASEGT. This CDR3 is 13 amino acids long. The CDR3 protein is CASTRGSPYEQYF. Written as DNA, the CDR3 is TGTGCCAGCACCAGGGGGTCTCCCTACGAGCAGTACTTC.

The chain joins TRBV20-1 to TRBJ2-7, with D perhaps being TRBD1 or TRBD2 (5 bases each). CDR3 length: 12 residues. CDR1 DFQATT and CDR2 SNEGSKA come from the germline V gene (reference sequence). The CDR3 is CRPGRGLLEQYF. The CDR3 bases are TGCAGACCGGGACGGGGTCTTTTAGAGCAGTACTTC.

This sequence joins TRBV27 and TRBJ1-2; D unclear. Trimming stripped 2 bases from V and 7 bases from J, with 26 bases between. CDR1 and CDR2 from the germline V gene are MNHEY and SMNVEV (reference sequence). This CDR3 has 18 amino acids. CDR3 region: CASSLESAASGKWGGYTF. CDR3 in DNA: TGTGCCAGCAGTTTAGAATCCGCCGCATCTGGCAAATGGGGTGGCTACACCTTC.

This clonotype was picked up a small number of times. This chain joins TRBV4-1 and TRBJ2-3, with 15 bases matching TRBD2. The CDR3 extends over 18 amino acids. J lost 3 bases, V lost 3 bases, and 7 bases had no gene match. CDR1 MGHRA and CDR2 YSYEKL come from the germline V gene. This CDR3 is CASSHGTGTSGRTDTQYF. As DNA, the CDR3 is TGCGCCAGCAGCCACGGAACCGGGACTAGCGGGAGGACAGATACGCAGTATTTT.

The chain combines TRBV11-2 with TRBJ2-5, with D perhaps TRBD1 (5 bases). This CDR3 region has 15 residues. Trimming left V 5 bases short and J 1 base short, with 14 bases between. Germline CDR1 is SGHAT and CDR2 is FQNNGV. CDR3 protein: CASSLRQNLQETQYF. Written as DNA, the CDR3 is TGTGCCAGCAGCCTGAGACAGAACCTCCAAGAGACCCAGTACTTC.

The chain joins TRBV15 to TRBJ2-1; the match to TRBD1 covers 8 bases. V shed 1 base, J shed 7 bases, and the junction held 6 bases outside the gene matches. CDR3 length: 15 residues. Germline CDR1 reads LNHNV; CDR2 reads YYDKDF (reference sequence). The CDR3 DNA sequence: TGTGCCACCAGCAGAGGGACAGGGATCATTAATGAGCAGTTCTTC. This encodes CATSRGTGIINEQFF. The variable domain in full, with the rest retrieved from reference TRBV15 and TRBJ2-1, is DAMVIQNPRYQVTQFGKPVTLSCSQTLNHNVMYWYQQKSSQAPKLLFHYYDKDFNNEADTPDNFQSRRPNTSFCFLDIRSPGLGDTAMYLCATSRGTGIINEQFFGPGTRLTVL.

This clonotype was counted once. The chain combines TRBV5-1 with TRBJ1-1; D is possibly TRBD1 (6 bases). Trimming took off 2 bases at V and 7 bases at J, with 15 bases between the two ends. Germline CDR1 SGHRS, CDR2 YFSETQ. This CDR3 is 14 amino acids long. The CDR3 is CASSFRRQDGEAFF. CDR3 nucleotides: TGCGCCAGCAGCTTCCGGCGACAGGACGGTGAAGCTTTCTTT.

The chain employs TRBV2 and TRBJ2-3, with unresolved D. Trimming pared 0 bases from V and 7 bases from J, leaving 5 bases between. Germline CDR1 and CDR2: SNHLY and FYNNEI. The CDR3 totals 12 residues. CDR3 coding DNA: TGTGCCAGCAGTGAAGCTGTTAATACGCAGTATTTT. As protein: CASSEAVNTQYF.

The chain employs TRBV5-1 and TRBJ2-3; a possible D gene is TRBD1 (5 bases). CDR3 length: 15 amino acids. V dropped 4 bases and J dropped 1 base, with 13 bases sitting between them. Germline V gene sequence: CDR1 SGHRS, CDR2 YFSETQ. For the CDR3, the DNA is TGCGCCAGCAGCACCCAGGTACAGGGCACAGATACGCAGTATTTT. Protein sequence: CASSTQVQGTDTQYF.

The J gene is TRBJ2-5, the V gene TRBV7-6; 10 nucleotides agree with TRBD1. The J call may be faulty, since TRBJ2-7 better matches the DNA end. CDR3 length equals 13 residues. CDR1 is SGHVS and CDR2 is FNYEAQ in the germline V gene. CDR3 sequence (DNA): TGTGCCAGCAGCACCGGGACAGGGGCCGAGCAGTACTTC. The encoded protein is CASSTGTGAEQYF.